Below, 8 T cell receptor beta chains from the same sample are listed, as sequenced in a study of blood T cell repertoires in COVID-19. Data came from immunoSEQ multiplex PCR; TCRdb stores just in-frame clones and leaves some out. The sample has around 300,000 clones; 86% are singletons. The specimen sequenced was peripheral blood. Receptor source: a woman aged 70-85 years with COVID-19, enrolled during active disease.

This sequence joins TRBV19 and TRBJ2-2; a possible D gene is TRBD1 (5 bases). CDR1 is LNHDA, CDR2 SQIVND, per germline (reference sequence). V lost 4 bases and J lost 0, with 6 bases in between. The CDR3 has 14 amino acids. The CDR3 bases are TGTGCCAGTAGTAAACAGGCGAACACCGGGGAGCTGTTTTTT. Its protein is CASSKQANTGELFF.

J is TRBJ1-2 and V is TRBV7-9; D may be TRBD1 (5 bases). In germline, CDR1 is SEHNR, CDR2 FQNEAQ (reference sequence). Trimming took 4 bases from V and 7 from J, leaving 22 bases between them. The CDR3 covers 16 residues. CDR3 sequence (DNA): TGTGCCAGCAGCTCCGAGGGAGGGATTGGGGCGCGTGGCTACACCTTC. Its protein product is CASSSEGGIGARGYTF.

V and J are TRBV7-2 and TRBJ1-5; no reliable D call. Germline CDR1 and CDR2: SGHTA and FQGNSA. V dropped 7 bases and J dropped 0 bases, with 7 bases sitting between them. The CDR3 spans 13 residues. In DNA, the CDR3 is TGTGCCAGCACCCTGGCTAGCAATCAGCCCCAGCATTTT. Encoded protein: CASTLASNQPQHF.

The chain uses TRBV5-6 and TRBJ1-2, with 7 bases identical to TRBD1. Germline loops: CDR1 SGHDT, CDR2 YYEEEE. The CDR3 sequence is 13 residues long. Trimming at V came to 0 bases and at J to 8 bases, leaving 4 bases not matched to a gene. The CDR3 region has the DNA TGTGCCAGCAGCTTGGTCACAGGGGCCGGCTACACCTTC. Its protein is CASSLVTGAGYTF.

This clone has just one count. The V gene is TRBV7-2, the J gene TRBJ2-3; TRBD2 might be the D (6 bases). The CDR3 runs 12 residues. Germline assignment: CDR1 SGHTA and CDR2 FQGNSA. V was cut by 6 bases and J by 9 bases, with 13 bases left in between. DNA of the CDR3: TGTGCCAGCAGGCCCCCGGGAGAAACGCAGTATTTT. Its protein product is CASRPPGETQYF.

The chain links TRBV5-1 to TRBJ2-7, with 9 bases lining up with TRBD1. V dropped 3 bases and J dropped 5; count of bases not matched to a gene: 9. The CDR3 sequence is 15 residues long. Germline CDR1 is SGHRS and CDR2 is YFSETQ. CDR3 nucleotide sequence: TGCGCCAGCAGCTCCAGACAGGGGGTTAACGACGAGCAGTACTTC. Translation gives CASSSRQGVNDEQYF.

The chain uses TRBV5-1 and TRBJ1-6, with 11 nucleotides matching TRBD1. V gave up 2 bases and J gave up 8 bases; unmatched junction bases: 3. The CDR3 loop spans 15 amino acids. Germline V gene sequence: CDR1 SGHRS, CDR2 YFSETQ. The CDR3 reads CASSFGQGADSPLHF. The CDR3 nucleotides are TGCGCCAGCAGCTTCGGACAGGGGGCTGATTCACCCCTCCACTTT.

The CDR3 DNA is TGTGCCAGCAGCGTAAACCTCCGTGGACAGGGAAGGGGAGAGCAGTACTTC. Protein: CASSVNLRGQGRGEQYF. The chain is built from TRBV9 and TRBJ2-7; 8 bases map to TRBD1. This CDR3 has 17 amino acids. V gave up 1 base and J gave up 7 bases; unmatched junction bases: 16. The germline V gene has CDR1 SGDLS and CDR2 YYNGEE. The variable domain in full, completed from reference TRBV9 and TRBJ2-7, reads DSGVTQTPKHLITATGQRVTLRCSPRSGDLSVYWYQQSLDQGLQFLIQYYNGEERAKGNILERFSAQQFPDLHSELNLSSLELGDSALYFCASSVNLRGQGRGEQYFGPGTRLTVT.